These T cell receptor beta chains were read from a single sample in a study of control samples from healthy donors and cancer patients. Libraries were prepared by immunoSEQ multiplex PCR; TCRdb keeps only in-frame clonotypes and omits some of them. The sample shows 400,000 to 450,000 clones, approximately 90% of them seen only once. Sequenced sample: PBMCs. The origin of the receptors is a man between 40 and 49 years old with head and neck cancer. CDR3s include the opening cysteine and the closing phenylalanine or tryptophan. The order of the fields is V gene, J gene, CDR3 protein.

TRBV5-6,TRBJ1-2,CASSLAWAAPRNYGYTF
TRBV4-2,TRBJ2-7,CASSHDGYEQYF
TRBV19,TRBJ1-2,CASSTGTGYGYTF
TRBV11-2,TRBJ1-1,CASSLSNVGTEAFF
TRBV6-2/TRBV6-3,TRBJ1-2,CASSYSTSWAVYGYTF
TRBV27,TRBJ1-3,CASSLAGRAGNTIYF
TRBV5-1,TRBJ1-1,CASSYLGEMNTEAFF
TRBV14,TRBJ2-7,CASSQEYSRYEQYF
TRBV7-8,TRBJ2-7,CASSLAGQGYEQYF
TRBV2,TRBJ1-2,CAGLQGVSYGYTF
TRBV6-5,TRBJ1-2,CATQTGNYGYTF
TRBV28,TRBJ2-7,CASASGHYEQYF
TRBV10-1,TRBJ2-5,CASSEGAAGSQETQYF
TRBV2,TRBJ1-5,CASSEGQANGNQPQHF
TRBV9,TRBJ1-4,CASSFLAGATNEKLFF
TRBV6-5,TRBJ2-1,CASSYLSSGSSEQFF
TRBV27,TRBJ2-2,CASSTRHLGTGELFF
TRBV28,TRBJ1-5,CASSLSQGSNQPQHF
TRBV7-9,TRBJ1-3,CASSPGVRSGNTIYF
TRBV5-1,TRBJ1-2,CASSLDQGGYTF
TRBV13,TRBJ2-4,CASSPRLAGAKNIQYF
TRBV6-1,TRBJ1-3,CASSAEGTGARNTIYF
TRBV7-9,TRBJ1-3,CASSLGPTSGNTIYF
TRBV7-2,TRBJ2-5,CASSLQGWVQETQYF
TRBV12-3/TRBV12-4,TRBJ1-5,CASGFNQPQHF
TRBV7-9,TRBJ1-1,CASSLESSLTEAFF
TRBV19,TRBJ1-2,CASSTRQIGYTF
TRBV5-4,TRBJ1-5,CASSAGQGGQPQHF
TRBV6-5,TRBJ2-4,CASSRRTGKNIQYF
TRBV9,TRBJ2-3,CASSDPGRAKADTQYF
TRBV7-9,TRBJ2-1,CASSLRIFVRGESYNEQFF
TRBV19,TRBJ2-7,CASARDKAYEQYF
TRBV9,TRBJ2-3,CASSVVGRTQDTQYF